This T cell receptor (beta chain) is drawn from a study of technical replicates of blood from a handful of donors. Sequencing used immunoSEQ multiplex PCR; TCRdb keeps in-frame clones, though not all of them. The table has about 70,000 clones, approximately 95% seen once. Trimming shortened V by 1 base and J by 7 bases, and 11 bases separated the two germline ends. Germline CDR1 and CDR2: MGHRA and YSYEKL. The CDR3 spans 14 residues. The clonotype was recovered from a human donor in good health. The chain is built from TRBV4-1 and TRBJ2-1, with D unresolved. Source material: T cells isolated from PBMCs. The CDR3 bases are TGCGCCAGCAGCCAAGGGGCTGCCCCAAATGAGCAGTTCTTC. It translates to CASSQGAAPNEQFF.